The rows below give T cell receptor beta chains drawn from one sample of a study of CD8+ T cells in alopecia areata. Sequencing was performed with immunoSEQ multiplex PCR; in TCRdb, only in-frame clones are kept and a portion is missing. This sample has approximately 200,000 clones; about 60% occur once, and the top ten carry 3% to 3.5%. This specimen was CD4+ T cells sorted from blood, taken at week 4, from a patient treated with tofacitinib. All receptors derive from a human donor with alopecia areata. Each CDR3 is given with its conserved first and last residue. Fields, in order: D gene, J gene, V gene, clone size, CDR3 length, CDR3 protein, CDR3 DNA. A D gene is named only where the DNA matches it firmly. A clone size is listed for some rows: how often the clone was seen (once, few, many), or a class if it is expanded.

>TRBD2|TRBJ2-1|TRBV5-1|few|15
CASSPSGTTNNEQFF
TGCGCCAGCAGCCCTTCCGGGACTACCAACAATGAGCAGTTCTTC
>TRBD2|TRBJ2-7|TRBV5-4|NA|16
CASSLVGGGPVPEQYF
TGTGCCAGCAGCTTGGTTGGCGGGGGGCCAGTTCCCGAGCAGTACTTC
>TRBD2|TRBJ2-1|TRBV7-2|NA|15
CASSLLKRGPNEQFF
TGTGCCAGCAGCTTACTGAAGCGGGGGCCCAATGAGCAGTTCTTC
>TRBD1|TRBJ1-4|TRBV2|NA|12
CASSRTGEKLFF
TGTGCCAGCAGTCGGACAGGGGAAAAACTGTTTTTT
>NA|TRBJ1-3|TRBV28|NA|13
CAVDGPPGNTIYF
TGTGCAGTAGATGGGCCTCCAGGAAACACCATATATTTT
>NA|TRBJ2-3|TRBV18|NA|18
CASSQGPPRLGRADTQYF
TGTGCCAGCTCACAGGGCCCTCCGCGACTCGGGCGGGCAGATACGCAGTATTTT
>TRBD1|TRBJ1-4|TRBV7-9|few|15
CASSPLDRANEKLFF
TGTGCCAGCAGCCCATTGGACAGGGCCAATGAAAAACTGTTTTTT
>NA|TRBJ2-3|TRBV29-1|NA|12
CSVDLRGDTQYF
TGCAGCGTTGATCTCCGGGGGGATACGCAGTATTTT
>NA|TRBJ1-5|TRBV30|NA|13
CAWSVKENQPQHF
TGTGCCTGGAGTGTTAAGGAGAATCAGCCCCAGCATTTT
>NA|TRBJ2-5|TRBV2|NA|16
CASSELSLGGLKTQYF
TGTGCCAGCAGTGAATTAAGTTTGGGGGGCCTGAAGACCCAGTACTTC
>NA|TRBJ2-7|TRBV30|NA|16
CAWSVSRPGSPHEQYF
TGTGCCTGGAGTGTATCGAGACCAGGGTCTCCCCACGAGCAGTACTTC
>TRBD1|TRBJ1-1|TRBV7-8|NA|14
CASSLQGEVTEAFF
TGTGCCAGCAGCTTACAGGGGGAGGTCACTGAAGCTTTCTTT
>NA|TRBJ1-2|TRBV19|NA|11
CASGQYYGYTF
TGTGCCAGCGGACAATACTATGGCTACACCTTC
>TRBD1|TRBJ1-2|TRBV6-5|NA|16
CASSYTADRPLYGYTF
TGTGCCAGCAGTTACACCGCGGACAGGCCACTTTATGGCTACACCTTC
>NA|TRBJ2-5|TRBV30|NA|13
CAWSPDRRQTQYF
TGTGCCTGGAGTCCCGACAGGAGACAGACCCAGTACTTC
>NA|TRBJ1-2|TRBV5-4|few|12
CASSLGGYGYTF
TGTGCCAGCAGCTTGGGCGGTTATGGCTACACCTTC
>NA|TRBJ2-7|TRBV5-6|NA|12
CASSLSRDEQYF
TGTGCCAGCAGCTTGTCCCGGGACGAGCAGTACTTC
>TRBD2|TRBJ2-3|TRBV29-1|NA|15
CSVDPRGASTDTQYF
TGCAGCGTTGATCCGCGGGGGGCGAGTACAGATACGCAGTATTTT
>NA|TRBJ1-4|TRBV20-1|NA|11
CSVRVNEKLFF
TGCAGTGTACGGGTTAATGAAAAACTGTTTTTT
>NA|TRBJ1-6|TRBV30|once|14
CAWSVRDRGSPLHF
TGTGCCTGGAGTGTACGGGACCGGGGTTCACCCCTCCACTTT
>TRBD1|TRBJ1-1|TRBV5-4|few|15
CASSLGRQGKSEAFF
TGTGCCAGCAGTTTGGGCAGACAGGGTAAAAGTGAAGCTTTCTTT
>NA|TRBJ1-5|TRBV30|NA|12
CACAGLNQPQHF
TGTGCCTGCGCAGGGCTTAATCAGCCCCAGCATTTT
>NA|TRBJ1-2|TRBV6-5|NA|14
CASSYSRGNYGYTF
TGTGCCAGCAGTTACTCGAGGGGGAACTATGGCTACACCTTC
>NA|TRBJ2-7|TRBV29-1|few|14
CSVDVRTATYEQYF
TGCAGCGTTGATGTTCGGACAGCCACCTACGAGCAGTACTTC
>NA|TRBJ2-2|TRBV2|NA|17
CASTSPPGRANTGELFF
TGTGCCAGCACCTCTCCTCCGGGACGGGCGAACACCGGGGAGCTGTTTTTT
>TRBD1|TRBJ2-3|TRBV7-9|NA|15
CASKSTGEGTDTQYF
TGTGCCAGCAAATCGACAGGGGAAGGCACAGATACGCAGTATTTT
>NA|TRBJ1-2|TRBV30|NA|12
CAYRYTGGDYTF
TGTGCTTACAGATACACCGGGGGCGACTACACCTTC
>NA|TRBJ2-1|TRBV29-1|NA|15
CSVEVGRSSYNEQFF
TGCAGCGTTGAAGTCGGGCGAAGCTCCTACAATGAGCAGTTCTTC
>NA|TRBJ1-2|TRBV7-9|NA|14
CASSFAGANYGYTF
TGTGCCAGCAGCTTCGCAGGAGCCAACTATGGCTACACCTTC
>NA|TRBJ2-7|TRBV10-3|few|13
CAISAVLNYEQYF
TGTGCCATCAGTGCGGTACTAAATTACGAGCAGTACTTC
>NA|TRBJ1-2|TRBV4-3|NA|17
CASSQRTGLGPLYGYTF
TGCGCCAGCAGCCAACGAACAGGGTTAGGCCCTCTCTATGGCTACACCTTC
>TRBD1|TRBJ1-6|TRBV4-1|NA|15
CASSSRDRDNSPLHF
TGCGCCAGCAGCTCCCGGGACAGGGATAATTCACCCCTCCACTTT
>TRBD1|TRBJ2-7|TRBV30|NA|13
CAAEGQGAYEQYF
TGTGCCGCGGAGGGACAGGGGGCTTACGAGCAGTACTTC